A selection of T cell receptor beta chains follows, all from one sample in a study of blood T cell repertoires in COVID-19. Assay: immunoSEQ multiplex PCR; the TCRdb copy retains only in-frame clones and omits some. The sample has approximately 180,000 clones, approximately 85% seen once; the top ten hold 9.5% to 13%. Sequencing used peripheral blood. The source is a human donor with active or convalescent COVID-19. The donor label of this sample is uncertain. The CDR3 runs from the conserved cysteine through the conserved F or W. Fields, in order: V gene, CDR3 length, D gene, J gene, clone size, CDR3 protein, CDR3 DNA. A D gene is named only where the DNA matches it firmly. Expanded clones get a size class; other rows say once, few or many, or leave the size out.

v_call: TRBV6-2/TRBV6-3
cdr3_length: 14
d_call: -
j_call: TRBJ1-1
clone_size: -
cdr3_aa: CASSTTAETAEAFF
cdr3_nt: TGTGCCAGCAGTACTACAGCGGAGACGGCTGAAGCTTTCTTT

v_call: TRBV4-2
cdr3_length: 18
d_call: TRBD2
j_call: TRBJ2-1
clone_size: -
cdr3_aa: CASSQEGGPAGGPREQFF
cdr3_nt: TGTGCCAGCAGCCAAGAGGGGGGTCCAGCGGGGGGACCCCGGGAGCAGTTCTTC

v_call: TRBV24-1
cdr3_length: 14
d_call: TRBD1
j_call: TRBJ1-2
clone_size: once
cdr3_aa: CATSDVGQIYGYTF
cdr3_nt: TGTGCCACCAGTGATGTGGGACAGATCTATGGCTACACCTTC

v_call: TRBV5-6
cdr3_length: 15
d_call: TRBD1
j_call: TRBJ1-1
clone_size: -
cdr3_aa: CASSLDRGGFRGAFF
cdr3_nt: TGTGCCAGCAGCTTGGACAGGGGGGGGTTCAGGGGGGCTTTCTTT

v_call: TRBV4-1
cdr3_length: 15
d_call: TRBD1
j_call: TRBJ1-5
clone_size: -
cdr3_aa: CASSQEYRGNQPQHF
cdr3_nt: TGCGCCAGCAGCCAAGAATACAGGGGTAATCAGCCCCAGCATTTT

v_call: TRBV10-3
cdr3_length: 16
d_call: TRBD2
j_call: TRBJ2-6
clone_size: -
cdr3_aa: CAISESGRTLGNVLTF
cdr3_nt: TGTGCCATCAGTGAGTCCGGGAGGACCCTAGGCAACGTCCTGACTTTC

v_call: TRBV10-3
cdr3_length: 14
d_call: -
j_call: TRBJ1-5
clone_size: -
cdr3_aa: CAISNDQGGQPQHF
cdr3_nt: TGTGCCATCAGCAACGACCAGGGAGGACAGCCCCAGCATTTT

v_call: TRBV5-4
cdr3_length: 13
d_call: -
j_call: TRBJ2-7
clone_size: -
cdr3_aa: CASSLYTVQEQYF
cdr3_nt: TGTGCCAGCAGCTTGTATACCGTCCAGGAGCAGTACTTC

v_call: TRBV12-3/TRBV12-4
cdr3_length: 13
d_call: -
j_call: TRBJ2-1
clone_size: -
cdr3_aa: CASSLNGGTQQFF
cdr3_nt: TGTGCCAGCAGTTTAAACGGCGGTACACAGCAGTTCTTC

v_call: TRBV7-9
cdr3_length: 17
d_call: TRBD2
j_call: TRBJ2-1
clone_size: -
cdr3_aa: CASTYSSGGRSYNEQFF
cdr3_nt: TGTGCCAGCACCTATTCTAGCGGGGGTCGCTCCTACAATGAGCAGTTCTTC

v_call: TRBV9
cdr3_length: 14
d_call: TRBD1
j_call: TRBJ1-2
clone_size: -
cdr3_aa: CASSLDRAYYGYTF
cdr3_nt: TGTGCCAGCAGCCTGGACAGGGCCTATTATGGCTACACCTTC

v_call: TRBV3-1/TRBV3-2
cdr3_length: 18
d_call: TRBD2
j_call: TRBJ2-3
clone_size: once
cdr3_aa: CASTPRLAGGANADTQYF
cdr3_nt: TGTGCCAGCACCCCCCGGCTAGCGGGGGGTGCGAATGCAGATACGCAGTATTTT

v_call: TRBV21-1
cdr3_length: 16
d_call: -
j_call: TRBJ2-3
clone_size: -
cdr3_aa: CASSKTWTGSTDTQYF
cdr3_nt: TGTGCCAGCAGCAAAACGTGGACAGGGAGCACAGATACGCAGTATTTT

v_call: TRBV29-1
cdr3_length: 12
d_call: -
j_call: TRBJ2-3
clone_size: -
cdr3_aa: CSVPARTDTQYF
cdr3_nt: TGCAGCGTCCCCGCGCGCACAGATACGCAGTATTTT

v_call: TRBV3-1/TRBV3-2
cdr3_length: 13
d_call: -
j_call: TRBJ2-7
clone_size: -
cdr3_aa: CARSRIDSYEQYF
cdr3_nt: TGTGCCAGATCGCGGATAGACTCCTACGAGCAGTACTTC

v_call: TRBV19
cdr3_length: 17
d_call: -
j_call: TRBJ2-2
clone_size: -
cdr3_aa: CASGAGVGGANTGELFF
cdr3_nt: TGTGCCAGTGGGGCAGGCGTAGGGGGGGCGAACACCGGGGAGCTGTTTTTT

v_call: TRBV5-1
cdr3_length: 15
d_call: TRBD1
j_call: TRBJ2-7
clone_size: -
cdr3_aa: CASSWGTGPMHEQYF
cdr3_nt: TGCGCCAGCAGCTGGGGGACAGGTCCAATGCACGAGCAGTACTTC

v_call: TRBV30
cdr3_length: 14
d_call: -
j_call: TRBJ1-5
clone_size: -
cdr3_aa: CAWSATGGNQPQHF
cdr3_nt: TGTGCCTGGAGTGCTACAGGAGGGAATCAGCCCCAGCATTTT

v_call: TRBV15
cdr3_length: 15
d_call: -
j_call: TRBJ2-7
clone_size: -
cdr3_aa: CATSSNVPGSREQYF
cdr3_nt: TGTGCCACCAGCAGTAACGTCCCAGGGTCGCGCGAGCAGTACTTC

v_call: TRBV19
cdr3_length: 13
d_call: TRBD1
j_call: TRBJ1-3
clone_size: -
cdr3_aa: CASSRGQGSTIYF
cdr3_nt: TGTGCCAGTAGCAGGGGACAGGGAAGCACCATATATTTT

v_call: TRBV5-4
cdr3_length: 14
d_call: -
j_call: TRBJ2-5
clone_size: -
cdr3_aa: CASSPAGGQETQYF
cdr3_nt: TGTGCCAGCAGCCCTGCCGGGGGCCAAGAGACCCAGTACTTC

v_call: TRBV9
cdr3_length: 15
d_call: TRBD1
j_call: TRBJ1-3
clone_size: -
cdr3_aa: CASSVEGAAGNTIYF
cdr3_nt: TGTGCCAGCAGCGTAGAGGGGGCGGCTGGAAACACCATATATTTT

v_call: TRBV18
cdr3_length: 17
d_call: TRBD1
j_call: TRBJ2-1
clone_size: -
cdr3_aa: CASSEQGASLGYNEQFF
cdr3_nt: TGTGCCAGCTCGGAACAGGGGGCTAGCTTGGGGTACAATGAGCAGTTCTTC